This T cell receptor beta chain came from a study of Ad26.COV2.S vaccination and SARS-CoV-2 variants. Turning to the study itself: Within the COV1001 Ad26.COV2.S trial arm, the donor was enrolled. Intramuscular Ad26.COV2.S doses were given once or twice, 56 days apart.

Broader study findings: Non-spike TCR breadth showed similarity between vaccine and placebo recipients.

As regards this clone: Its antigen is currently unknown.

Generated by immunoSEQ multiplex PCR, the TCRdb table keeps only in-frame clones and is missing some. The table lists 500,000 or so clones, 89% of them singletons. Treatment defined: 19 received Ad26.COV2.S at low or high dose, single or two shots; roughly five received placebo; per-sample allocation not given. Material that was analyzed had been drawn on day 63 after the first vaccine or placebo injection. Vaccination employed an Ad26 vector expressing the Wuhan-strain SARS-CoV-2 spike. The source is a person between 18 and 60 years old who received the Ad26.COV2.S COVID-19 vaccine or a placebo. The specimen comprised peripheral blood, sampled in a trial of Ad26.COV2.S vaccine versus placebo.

CDR3 protein: CASSVDSSGNTIYF. CDR3 in DNA: TGTGCCAGCAGTGTTGACAGCTCTGGAAACACCATATATTTT. The chain is built from TRBV2 and TRBJ1-3, with a possible D match to TRBD1 (5 bases). The CDR3 extends over 14 amino acids. Germline V gives CDR1 SNHLY, CDR2 FYNNEI. V was cut by 4 bases and J by 0 bases, with 7 bases left in between.